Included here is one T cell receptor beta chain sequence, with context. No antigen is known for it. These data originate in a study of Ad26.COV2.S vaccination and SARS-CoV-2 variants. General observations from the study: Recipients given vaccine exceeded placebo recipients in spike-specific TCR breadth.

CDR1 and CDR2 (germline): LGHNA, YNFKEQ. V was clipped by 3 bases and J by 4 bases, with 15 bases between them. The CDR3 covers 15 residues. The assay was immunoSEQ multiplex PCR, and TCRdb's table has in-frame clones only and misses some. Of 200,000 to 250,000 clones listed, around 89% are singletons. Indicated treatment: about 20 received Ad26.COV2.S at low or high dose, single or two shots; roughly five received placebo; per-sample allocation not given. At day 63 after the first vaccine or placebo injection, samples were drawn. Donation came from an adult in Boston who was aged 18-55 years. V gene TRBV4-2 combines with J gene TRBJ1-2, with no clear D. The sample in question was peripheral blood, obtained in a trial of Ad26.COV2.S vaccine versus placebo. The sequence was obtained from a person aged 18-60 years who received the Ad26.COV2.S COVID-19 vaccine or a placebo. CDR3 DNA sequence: TGTGCCAGCAGCCACCCTCCGCCGGGTATCTATGGCTACACCTTC. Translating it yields CASSHPPPGIYGYTF.